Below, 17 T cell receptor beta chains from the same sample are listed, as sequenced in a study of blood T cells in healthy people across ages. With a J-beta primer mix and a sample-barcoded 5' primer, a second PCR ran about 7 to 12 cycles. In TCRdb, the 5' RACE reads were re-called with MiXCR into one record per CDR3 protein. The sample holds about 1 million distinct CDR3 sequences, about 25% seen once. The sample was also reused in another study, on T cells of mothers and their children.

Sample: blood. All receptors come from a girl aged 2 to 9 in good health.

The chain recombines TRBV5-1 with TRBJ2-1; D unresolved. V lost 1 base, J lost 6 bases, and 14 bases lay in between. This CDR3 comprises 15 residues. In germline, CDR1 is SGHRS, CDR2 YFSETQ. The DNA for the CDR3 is TGCGCCAGCAGCTTGTACTTCTCGTATTCCAATGAGCAGTTCTTC. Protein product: CASSLYFSYSNEQFF.

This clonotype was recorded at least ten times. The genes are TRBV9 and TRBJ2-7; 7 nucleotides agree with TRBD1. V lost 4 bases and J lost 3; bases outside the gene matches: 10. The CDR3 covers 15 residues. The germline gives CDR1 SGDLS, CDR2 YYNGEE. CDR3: CASSPTPGQIYEQYF. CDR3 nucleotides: TGTGCCAGCAGCCCAACTCCGGGACAGATCTACGAGCAGTACTTC. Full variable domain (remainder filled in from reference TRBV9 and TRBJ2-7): DSGVTQTPKHLITATGQRVTLRCSPRSGDLSVYWYQQSLDQGLQFLIQYYNGEERAKGNILERFSAQQFPDLHSELNLSSLELGDSALYFCASSPTPGQIYEQYFGPGTRLTVT.

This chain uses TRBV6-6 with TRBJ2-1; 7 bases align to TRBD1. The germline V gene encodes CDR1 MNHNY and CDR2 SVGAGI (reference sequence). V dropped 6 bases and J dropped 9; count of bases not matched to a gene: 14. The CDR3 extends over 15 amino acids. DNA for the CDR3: TGTGCCAGCAGATCCCGAGGGGGCTCCCATGGTGAGCAGTTCTTC. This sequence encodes CASRSRGGSHGEQFF.

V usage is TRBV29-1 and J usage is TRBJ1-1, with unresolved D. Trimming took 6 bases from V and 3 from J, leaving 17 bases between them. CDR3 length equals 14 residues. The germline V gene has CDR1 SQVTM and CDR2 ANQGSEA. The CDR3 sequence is CSVKPSSRDTEAFF. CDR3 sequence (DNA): TGCAGCGTAAAGCCGTCTTCTCGGGACACTGAAGCTTTCTTT.

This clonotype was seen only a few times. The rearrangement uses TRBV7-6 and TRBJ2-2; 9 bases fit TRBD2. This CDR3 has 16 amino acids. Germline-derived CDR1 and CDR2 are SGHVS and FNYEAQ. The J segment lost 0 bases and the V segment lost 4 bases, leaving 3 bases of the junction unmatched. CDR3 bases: TGTGCCAGCAGCTCTAGCGGGGCCGCGAACACCGGGGAGCTGTTTTTT. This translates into CASSSSGAANTGELFF.

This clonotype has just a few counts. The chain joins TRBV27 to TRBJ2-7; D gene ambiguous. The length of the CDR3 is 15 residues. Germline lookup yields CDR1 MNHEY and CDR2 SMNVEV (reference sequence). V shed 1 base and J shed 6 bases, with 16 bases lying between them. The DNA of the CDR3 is TGTGCCAGCAGTTTATACCCTTCTAGGTCCGGCGAGCAGTACTTC. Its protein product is CASSLYPSRSGEQYF.

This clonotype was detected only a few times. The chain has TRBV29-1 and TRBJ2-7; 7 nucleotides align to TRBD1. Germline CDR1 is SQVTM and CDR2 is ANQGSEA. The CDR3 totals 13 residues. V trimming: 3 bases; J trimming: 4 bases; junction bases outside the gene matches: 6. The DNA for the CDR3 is TGCAGCGTTGACGGCAGGGGGACGTACGAGCAGTACTTC. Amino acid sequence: CSVDGRGTYEQYF.

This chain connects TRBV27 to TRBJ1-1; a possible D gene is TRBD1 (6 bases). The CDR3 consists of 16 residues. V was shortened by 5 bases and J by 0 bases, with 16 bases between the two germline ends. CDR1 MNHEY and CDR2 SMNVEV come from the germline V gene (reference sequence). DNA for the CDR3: TGTGCCAGCAGTAACGGACAGCGGCAAATGAACACTGAAGCTTTCTTT. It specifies CASSNGQRQMNTEAFF.

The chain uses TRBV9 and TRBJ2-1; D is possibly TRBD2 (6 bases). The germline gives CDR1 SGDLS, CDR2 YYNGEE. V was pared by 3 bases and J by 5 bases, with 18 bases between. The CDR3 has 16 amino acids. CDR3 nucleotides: TGTGCCAGCAGCGCCGGGGACTTGTACACTGACAATGAGCAGTTCTTC. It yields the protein CASSAGDLYTDNEQFF.

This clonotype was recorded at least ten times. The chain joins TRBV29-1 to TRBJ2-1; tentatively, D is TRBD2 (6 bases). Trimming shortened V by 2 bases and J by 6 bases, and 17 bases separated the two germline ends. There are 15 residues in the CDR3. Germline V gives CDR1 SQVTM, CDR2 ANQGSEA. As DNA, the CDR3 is TGCAGCGTTGAATCCTTCGGGGACTTCCCCAATGAGCAGTTCTTC. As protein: CSVESFGDFPNEQFF.

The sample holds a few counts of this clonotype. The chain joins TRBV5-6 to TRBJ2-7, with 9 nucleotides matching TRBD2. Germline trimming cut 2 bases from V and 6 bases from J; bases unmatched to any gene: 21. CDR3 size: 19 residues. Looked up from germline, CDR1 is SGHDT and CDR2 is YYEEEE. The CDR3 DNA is TGTGCCAGCAGCTTTCGGGCTAGCGGGATCTCTGCTAGGGGGGCCGAGCAGTACTTC. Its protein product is CASSFRASGISARGAEQYF.

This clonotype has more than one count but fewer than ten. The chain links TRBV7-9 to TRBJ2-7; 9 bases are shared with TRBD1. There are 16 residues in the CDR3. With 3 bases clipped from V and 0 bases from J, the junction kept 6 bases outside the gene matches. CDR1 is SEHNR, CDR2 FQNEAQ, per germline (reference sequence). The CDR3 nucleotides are TGTGCCAGCAGCTTTGGACAGGGGCCGAGCTCCTACGAGCAGTACTTC. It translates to CASSFGQGPSSYEQYF.

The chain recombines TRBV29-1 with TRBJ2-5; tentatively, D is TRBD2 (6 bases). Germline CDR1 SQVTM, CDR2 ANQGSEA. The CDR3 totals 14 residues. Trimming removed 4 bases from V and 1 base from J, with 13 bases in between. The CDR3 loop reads CSVAPRGSQETQYF. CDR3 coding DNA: TGCAGCGTTGCGCCGCGGGGTTCCCAAGAGACCCAGTACTTC.

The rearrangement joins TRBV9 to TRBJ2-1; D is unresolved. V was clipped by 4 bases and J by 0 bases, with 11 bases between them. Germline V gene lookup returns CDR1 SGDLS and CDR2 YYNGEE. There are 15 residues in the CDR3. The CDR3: CASSSHHSSYNEQFF. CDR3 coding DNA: TGTGCCAGCAGCTCTCACCACTCCTCCTACAATGAGCAGTTCTTC. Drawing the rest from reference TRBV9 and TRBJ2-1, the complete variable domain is DSGVTQTPKHLITATGQRVTLRCSPRSGDLSVYWYQQSLDQGLQFLIQYYNGEERAKGNILERFSAQQFPDLHSELNLSSLELGDSALYFCASSSHHSSYNEQFFGPGTRLTVL.

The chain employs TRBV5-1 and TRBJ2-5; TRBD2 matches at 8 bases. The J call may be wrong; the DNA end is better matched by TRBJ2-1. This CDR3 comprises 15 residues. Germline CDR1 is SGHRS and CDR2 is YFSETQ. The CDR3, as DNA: TGCGCCAGCAGCTCCGCGGGAGCGGGAGCGATTGAGCAGTTCTTC. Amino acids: CASSSAGAGAIEQFF.

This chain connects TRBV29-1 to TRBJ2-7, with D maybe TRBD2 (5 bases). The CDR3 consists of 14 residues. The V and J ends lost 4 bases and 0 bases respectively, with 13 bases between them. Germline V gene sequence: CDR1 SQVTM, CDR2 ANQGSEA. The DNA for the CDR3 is TGCAGCGTTGCCCCAGCTGGGAGCTCCTACGAGCAGTACTTC. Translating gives CSVAPAGSSYEQYF.

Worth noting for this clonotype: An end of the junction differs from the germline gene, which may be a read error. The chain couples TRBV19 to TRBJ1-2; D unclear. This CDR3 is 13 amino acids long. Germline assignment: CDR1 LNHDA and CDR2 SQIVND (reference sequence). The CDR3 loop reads CASYAGPNYGYTF. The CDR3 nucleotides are TGTGCCAGTTACGCAGGCCCTAACTACGGCTACACCTTC.